This T cell receptor beta chain was sequenced for a study of early T cells in non-severe SARS-CoV-2 infection. In regard to this clonotype: Its antigen remains unidentified.

The V gene's germline CDR1 is MGHRA and CDR2 YSYEKL. The CDR3 contains 14 residues. V was pared by 1 base and J by 2 bases, with 9 bases between. The TCR library protocol was used to attach unique molecular identifiers. These identifiers were attached to individual cDNA molecules. TCRdb reprocessed the 5' RACE reads via MiXCR and lists one record per CDR3 protein. This sample yields fewer than 80,000 distinct CDR3 sequences, of which roughly 9.5% are seen a single time; about 6.1% belongs to the top ten. Broader study findings: CD4 and private specificities were missed by VDJdb matching, which favored anti-spike CD8 responses.

The rearrangement joins TRBV4-1 to TRBJ2-7, with unresolved D. The sample taken for sequencing was whole blood. The sequence was collected from an adult who was a healthcare worker with PCR-confirmed SARS-CoV-2 infection or an uninfected control (not recorded which). CDR3 nucleotides: TGCGCCAGCAGCCAAGTCCTCGGAGCCTACGAGCAGTACTTC. Translating it yields CASSQVLGAYEQYF.